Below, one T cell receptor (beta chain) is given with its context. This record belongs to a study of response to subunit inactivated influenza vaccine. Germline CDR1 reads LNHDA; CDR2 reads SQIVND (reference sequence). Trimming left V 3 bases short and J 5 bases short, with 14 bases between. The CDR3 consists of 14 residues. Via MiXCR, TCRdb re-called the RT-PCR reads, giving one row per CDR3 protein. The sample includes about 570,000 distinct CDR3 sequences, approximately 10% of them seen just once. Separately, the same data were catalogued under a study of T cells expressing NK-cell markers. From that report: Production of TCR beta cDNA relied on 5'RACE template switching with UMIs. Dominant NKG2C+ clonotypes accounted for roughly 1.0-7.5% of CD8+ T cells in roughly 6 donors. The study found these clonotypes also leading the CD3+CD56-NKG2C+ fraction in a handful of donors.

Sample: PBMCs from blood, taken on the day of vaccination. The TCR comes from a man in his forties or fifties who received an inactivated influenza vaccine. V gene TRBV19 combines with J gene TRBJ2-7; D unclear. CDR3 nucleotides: TGTGCCAGTAGTATCCTTGACGGGCGAAACGAGCAGTACTTC. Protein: CASSILDGRNEQYF.